The TCR beta chain under discussion was sequenced for a study of regulatory T cells in long-lasting Graves disease. Study details: Those with persistent Graves' disease had received antithyroid drugs for over 5 years with positive TSH receptor antibodies.

Time point specified: persistent/refractory GD, antithyroid drugs over 5 years with positive TRAb. Construction of the TCR library relied on RNA isolated from PBMCs. To make TCR beta libraries, researchers used iRepertoire HTBI primers and Arm-PCR of CDR3 regions. In TCRdb, the multiplex PCR reads were re-called with MiXCR into one record per CDR3 protein. The sample comprises more than 650,000 distinct CDR3 sequences, 30% of which are singletons, and roughly 46% rests with the top ten. Only a few counts were recorded for this clonotype. Its antigen is currently unknown. Broader study findings: The study examined only peripheral blood, not thyroid tissue. Persistent disease favored TRBV28, TRBJ1-2 and TRBJ2-5.

The J segment lost 2 bases and the V segment lost 2 bases, leaving 4 bases of the junction unmatched. The CDR3 is 15 amino acids. This sequence was found in a female donor with Graves disease. The specimen comprised peripheral blood mononuclear cells (PBMCs), sampled when the disease was refractory, from a patient treated with antithyroid drugs. This rearrangement joins TRBV12-3 or TRBV12-4 to TRBJ2-7; the match to TRBD2 covers 9 bases. DNA of the CDR3: TGTGCCAGCAGTTTACTAGCGGGGTCAACCTACGAGCAGTACTTC. Residues: CASSLLAGSTYEQYF.